These T cell receptor beta chains were read from a single sample in a study of CD8 T cells in Susac syndrome. TCRdb passed the immunoSEQ multiplex PCR reads through MiXCR, listing each CDR3 protein once. Here the sample spans around 180,000 distinct CDR3 sequences, under 97% being singletons. The sample consisted of CD4+ T cells from PBMCs. All receptors derive from a human donor with multiple sclerosis. Both conserved end residues are part of each CDR3. A D gene is named only where the DNA matches it firmly. For some rows the clone size is stated as once, few or many, or as a class when expanded; others skip it.

length	D	size	V	J	CDR3	DNA
17	.	.	TRBV20-1	TRBJ2-5	CSASQDSRTAFQETQYF	TGCAGTGCTTCCCAGGACAGCCGTACCGCTTTCCAAGAGACCCAGTACTTC
15	TRBD1	.	TRBV6-5	TRBJ1-2	CASSRQSTGGYGYTF	TGTGCCAGCAGTCGCCAATCCACAGGGGGATATGGCTACACCTTC
14	.	.	TRBV20-1	TRBJ2-6	CSAREVSGANVLTF	TGCAGTGCTAGAGAGGTCTCTGGGGCCAACGTCCTGACTTTC
16	.	.	TRBV4-3	TRBJ2-5	CASTQDFGVWGETQYF	TGCGCCAGCACCCAAGATTTTGGCGTCTGGGGAGAGACCCAGTACTTC
14	.	once	TRBV11-2	TRBJ2-2	CASSLEGSTGELFF	TGTGCCAGCAGCTTAGAGGGGAGCACCGGGGAGCTGTTTTTT
15	.	.	TRBV18	TRBJ2-7	CASSPPSPRTLEQYF	TGTGCCAGCTCACCACCCTCTCCCAGGACTCTCGAGCAGTACTTC
15	.	.	TRBV6-6	TRBJ1-4	CASSYTQGNNEKLFF	TGTGCCAGCAGTTACACCCAGGGGAATAATGAAAAACTGTTTTTT
12	.	once	TRBV2	TRBJ2-5	CASSRDQETQYF	TGTGCCAGCAGCCGGGACCAAGAGACCCAGTACTTC
17	TRBD2	once	TRBV7-2	TRBJ2-5	CASSLGLTSGSKITQYF	TGTGCCAGCAGCTTAGGCCTGACTAGCGGATCCAAGATAACCCAGTACTTC
13	.	.	TRBV3-1	TRBJ2-7	CASSQGNGYEQYF	TGTGCCAGCAGCCAAGGCAATGGGTACGAGCAGTACTTC
13	.	.	TRBV29-1	TRBJ1-5	CSVGYREDQPQHF	TGCAGCGTTGGATATAGGGAAGATCAGCCCCAGCATTTT
14	TRBD1	.	TRBV2	TRBJ1-5	CASRRQGEGQPQHF	TGTGCCAGCAGGCGACAGGGTGAGGGTCAGCCCCAGCATTTT
14	.	.	TRBV27	TRBJ2-7	CASSLGFYSHEQYF	TGTGCCAGCAGTTTGGGGTTTTATTCTCACGAGCAGTACTTC
13	.	.	TRBV29-1	TRBJ2-7	CSVGPRVGYEQYF	TGCAGCGTTGGCCCCAGGGTGGGCTACGAGCAGTACTTC
15	.	.	TRBV4-3	TRBJ2-5	CASSQRADLWQTQYF	TGCGCCAGCAGCCAGCGAGCGGACCTATGGCAGACCCAGTACTTC
13	.	.	TRBV12-3/TRBV12-4	TRBJ1-1	CASRPWTAYEAFF	TGTGCCAGCAGGCCTTGGACAGCGTATGAAGCTTTCTTT
15	.	.	TRBV7-8	TRBJ2-2	CASTVFFANTGELFF	TGTGCCAGCACCGTATTTTTCGCGAACACCGGGGAGCTGTTTTTT
14	TRBD1	.	TRBV14	TRBJ2-5	CASSTSQGRETQYF	TGTGCCAGCAGCACCTCACAGGGGCGGGAGACCCAGTACTTC
12	.	.	TRBV30	TRBJ1-2	CAWRWQGHGYTF	TGTGCCTGGAGGTGGCAGGGGCATGGCTACACCTTC
15	.	once	TRBV5-1	TRBJ1-1	CASSLSMVGPTEAFF	TGCGCCAGCAGCTTATCTATGGTGGGGCCCACTGAAGCTTTCTTT
13	TRBD1	.	TRBV6-5	TRBJ1-1	CASRDRMNTEAFF	TGTGCCAGCAGGGACAGGATGAACACTGAAGCTTTCTTT
13	TRBD1	.	TRBV3-1	TRBJ1-1	CASSPGQRTEAFF	TGTGCCAGCAGCCCGGGACAGAGGACTGAAGCTTTCTTT
15	TRBD2	.	TRBV6-2/TRBV6-3	TRBJ2-1	CASNKGLAGGPEQFF	TGTGCCAGCAACAAGGGACTAGCGGGGGGGCCTGAGCAGTTCTTC
15	TRBD1	.	TRBV2	TRBJ1-5	CASSLDRVGNQPQHF	TGTGCCAGCAGCCTCGACAGGGTAGGGAATCAGCCCCAGCATTTT
15	TRBD1	.	TRBV7-2	TRBJ1-5	CASKTTGGGNQPQHF	TGTGCCAGCAAAACGACAGGGGGAGGCAATCAGCCCCAGCATTTT
14	TRBD2	.	TRBV4-2	TRBJ2-5	CASSRSGGEETQYF	TGTGCCAGCAGCCGTAGCGGGGGGGAGGAGACCCAGTACTTC
16	TRBD2	.	TRBV20-1	TRBJ2-3	CSARADSGGYTDTQYF	TGCAGTGCTAGAGCGGATAGCGGGGGGTACACAGATACGCAGTATTTT
20	TRBD2	.	TRBV15	TRBJ2-1	CATSRDLTGGTSGGHNEQFF	TGTGCCACCAGCAGAGATCTGACAGGGGGAACTAGCGGGGGCCACAATGAGCAGTTCTTC
16	.	.	TRBV12-3/TRBV12-4	TRBJ1-2	CASSFGGSTGPNGYTF	TGTGCCAGCAGTTTCGGGGGATCAACAGGGCCCAATGGCTACACCTTC
12	.	.	TRBV2	TRBJ2-7	CASSRTFYEQYF	TGTGCCAGCAGTCGGACATTCTACGAGCAGTACTTC
12	.	once	TRBV20-1	TRBJ1-2	CSAPPGPYGYTF	TGCAGTGCGCCACCGGGGCCCTATGGCTACACCTTC
14	.	.	TRBV7-9	TRBJ2-2	CASSSSTSTGELFF	TGTGCCAGCAGCTCATCGACTAGCACCGGGGAGCTGTTTTTT
16	.	.	TRBV29-1	TRBJ2-1	CSVEGGSQPSYNEQFF	TGCAGCGTTGAAGGGGGGTCCCAACCATCCTACAATGAGCAGTTCTTC
14	.	.	TRBV4-1	TRBJ1-2	CASSQGSGNYGYTF	TGCGCCAGCAGCCAAGGATCAGGGAACTATGGCTACACCTTC
18	.	once	TRBV4-1	TRBJ2-2	CASSPAGGRASNTGELFF	TGCGCCAGCAGCCCGGCAGGCGGCAGGGCGTCGAACACCGGGGAGCTGTTTTTT
15	.	.	TRBV20-1	TRBJ1-5	CSARDPRGLNQPQHF	TGCAGTGCTAGAGATCCGAGGGGCCTTAATCAGCCCCAGCATTTT
14	.	.	TRBV12-3/TRBV12-4	TRBJ2-1	CASSSLFGVNEQFF	TGTGCCAGCAGTTCCCTCTTCGGTGTCAATGAGCAGTTCTTC
17	.	.	TRBV5-6	TRBJ1-6	CASSRNFDGSEDSPLHF	TGTGCCAGCAGCCGTAATTTCGACGGCTCCGAGGATTCACCCCTCCACTTT
16	TRBD2	.	TRBV2	TRBJ2-5	CASSEGLSSGGETQYF	TGTGCCAGCAGTGAAGGTCTGTCTAGCGGGGGTGAGACCCAGTACTTC
11	.	.	TRBV29-1	TRBJ1-1	CSSRYTTEAFF	TGCAGCTCGCGGTATACCACTGAAGCTTTCTTT
14	TRBD2	few	TRBV6-2/TRBV6-3	TRBJ2-3	CASSQRGDTDTQYF	TGTGCCAGCAGCCAGCGGGGGGACACAGATACGCAGTATTTT
13	TRBD1	.	TRBV5-6	TRBJ2-4	CASSRGQENIQYF	TGTGCCAGCAGCCGGGGACAGGAAAACATTCAGTACTTC
15	.	.	TRBV18	TRBJ2-1	CASSPPPGLYNEQFF	TGTGCCAGCTCACCACCACCGGGACTCTACAATGAGCAGTTCTTC
15	.	.	TRBV30	TRBJ1-1	CAWSPQDSRYTEAFF	TGTGCCTGGAGTCCACAGGACTCGAGATACACTGAAGCTTTCTTT
14	TRBD1	.	TRBV24-1	TRBJ2-7	CATGTGRGQAEQYF	TGTGCCACGGGTACCGGTAGGGGACAGGCCGAGCAGTACTTC
13	.	.	TRBV6-5	TRBJ1-2	CASSQALNYGYSF	TGTGCCAGCAGTCAGGCCCTCAACTATGGCTACTCCTTC
14	.	.	TRBV20-1	TRBJ1-2	CSASLSGGWYGYTF	TGCAGTGCTAGTTTGTCGGGGGGCTGGTATGGCTACACCTTC
14	TRBD1	.	TRBV7-8	TRBJ1-2	CASRPRTGNYGYTF	TGTGCCAGCAGGCCCCGGACAGGGAACTATGGCTACACCTTC
14	.	.	TRBV7-2	TRBJ2-7	CASSPRRSLHEQYF	TGTGCCAGCAGCCCCCGGCGGAGCCTCCACGAGCAGTACTTC
15	.	.	TRBV5-1	TRBJ2-1	CASSLALLTGNEQFF	TGCGCCAGCAGCTTGGCACTGTTAACGGGCAATGAGCAGTTCTTC
16	.	.	TRBV5-1	TRBJ2-1	CASSFNKGLGINEQFF	TGCGCCAGCAGCTTTAATAAGGGACTGGGGATAAATGAGCAGTTCTTC
13	.	.	TRBV19	TRBJ2-3	CASSAYRVDTQYF	TGTGCCAGTAGTGCCTATCGCGTGGATACGCAGTATTTT
17	TRBD2	.	TRBV5-4	TRBJ2-1	CASSKGLAGTIYNEQFF	TGTGCCAGCAGCAAGGGACTAGCGGGAACCATATACAATGAGCAGTTCTTC